This T cell receptor beta chain was captured by sequencing in a study of vaccination and CD4 T cells after COVID-19. Study context: A vaccine, either BNT162b2 or mRNA-1273, was given to participants in two doses.

The Oncomine TCR Beta short-read assay was applied to DNA of cultured CD4+ T cells. From the PCR reads, TCRdb called clonotypes with MiXCR, one entry per CDR3 protein. Counted here are more than 15,000 distinct CDR3 sequences, about 42% occurring once; the ten biggest clones make up about 27%. Noted treatment: approximately nine-day PBMC culture with coronavirus spike peptide pools or control peptides (ViraFEST assay). Negative nucleocapsid antibody tests before and after vaccination confirmed that healthy vaccine recipients had no prior SARS-CoV-2 infection. Germline V gene sequence: CDR1 GTSNPN, CDR2 SVGIG (reference sequence). V was pared by 4 bases and J by 3 bases, with 5 bases of the junction left unmatched. The CDR3 covers 13 residues. This clonotype was recorded a few times. Antigen specificity is unknown.

The receptor comes from a human donor who received a COVID-19 vaccine. The sample was CD4+ T cells from blood, cultured in vitro, taken before SARS-CoV-2 vaccination. The chain carries TRBV30 and TRBJ1-1; 7 nucleotides line up with TRBD1. The CDR3 region is CAWTGGQYTEAFF. The CDR3 nucleotides are TGTGCCTGGACCGGGGGACAGTACACTGAAGCTTTCTTT.